The entry that follows covers one T cell receptor (beta chain) sequence. What antigen it recognizes has not been identified. Per-base qualities were not stored, and no clone one base away is much larger. The sample originates from a study of blood T cell repertoires in COVID-19 (dated by TCRdb to 2018 to 2021). About the full investigation: The collaborator samples originated in the United States, Italy and Spain and spanned the acute and convalescent phases of COVID-19. The material from the prospective study consisted of cDNA or gDNA derived from T cells, B-cell-depleted T cells, or PBMCs. Subjects who had been exposed to COVID-19, were actively infected with it, or had recovered from it provided the deeply sampled blood TCRbeta repertoires that made up the dataset. The repertoires were made available in a free public database intended to serve as a resource for research on the immune response to SARS-CoV-2. The samples were drawn from two sources: the first 160 participants of the ongoing ImmuneRACE study, and 1,000 to 1,500 subjects contributed by 6 global collaborators. A de-identified subject ID, COVID-19 status, age in years and sex were almost always included in the sample metadata. Where HLA class I and class II types were available, the types were taken from metadata supplied by the sample provider, not from assay-based typing. Overall results and qualifications from the work: The amount of clinical and demographic metadata varied by source and participant and was provided uncurated.

TCRbeta CDR3 regions were amplified from genomic DNA using the immunoSEQ Assay, a bias-controlled multiplex PCR. Processing in the source paper ran as follows. Within the assay, amplification of reference gene primers was used to estimate how many nucleated cells each sample contained. Sequence reads were collapsed and filtered to measure the absolute abundance of every unique TCRbeta CDR3 rearrangement. Productive Simpson clonality was computed per sample as the square root of Simpson's diversity index over productive rearrangements. TCRdb mirrors the immuneACCESS table, restricted to in-frame sequences. Some clones are absent from its copies; in checked studies, under half trace to an unresolved V gene, and the reason for the others is unknown. V and J calls and clone size come straight from that table; D and trimming were deduced from the DNA. Across this sample there are over 350,000 clones, with about 90% seen only once. The ten top clones hold roughly 1.9% of the sample.

In the prospective study, participants were roughly 18 to 100 years old, resided in about two dozen geographic areas of the United States, and were enrolled through a virtual design. In the prospective study, participants were assigned to cohorts based on the clinical history participants reported in a screening survey and a study questionnaire. In the prospective study, whole blood, serum and a nasopharyngeal or oropharyngeal swab were collected from each participant by mobile phlebotomists. Over an approximately 2-month period, participants in the prospective study had the option of providing additional blood draws and questionnaires. Before DNA extraction, blood samples from the prospective study were shipped at room temperature or frozen. Including cysteine and phenylalanine, the CDR3 has 13 amino acids. Only the CDR3 DNA stays, 39 bases, in frame from base 1. The CDR1 and CDR2 encoded by the germline V gene (reference sequence) are GTSNPN and SVGIG. Trimming removed 2 bases from V and 8 bases from J; the gene matches leave 5 bases unexplained.

The receptor chain draws on TRBV30 and TRBJ1-5; a stretch of 8 junction bases matches TRBD1. The receptor's source is a woman aged 18-29 years with acute COVID-19. Sequencing input: PBMCs or T cells enriched from blood (not recorded which). This receptor has the CDR3 CAWSWTGMEPQHF. In nucleotide form, the sequence is TGTGCCTGGAGTTGGACAGGGATGGAGCCCCAGCATTTT.